Listed below are T cell receptor beta chains from one sample, sequenced in a study of spatial heterogeneity in lung cancer. TCRdb reprocessed the 5' RACE reads via MiXCR and lists one record per CDR3 protein. The top ten clones hold approximately 24% of a sample with 25,000 to 35,000 distinct CDR3 sequences, over 5% of them seen once. The sequenced sample was PBMCs, obtained at follow-up. Receptor source: a female donor with early-stage non-small cell lung cancer. The CDR3 runs from the conserved cysteine through the conserved F or W. D genes are given only for firm matches. A clone size is listed for some rows: how often the clone was seen (once, few, many), or a class if it is expanded.

CASSANRAPYEQYF TGCGCCAGCAGCGCTAACAGGGCACCCTACGAGCAGTACTTC many 14 TRBV5-1 . TRBJ2-7
CATSDREGLQPQHF TGTGCCACCAGTGATAGGGAGGGGCTTCAGCCCCAGCATTTT many 14 TRBV24-1 . TRBJ1-5
CASSQKRGGRETQYF TGTGCCAGCAGCCAAAAGCGGGGGGGCCGGGAGACCCAGTACTTC many 15 TRBV3-1 TRBD2 TRBJ2-5
CASSPRQGAEAFF TGTGCCAGCAGCCCCAGACAGGGCGCTGAAGCTTTCTTT many 13 TRBV3-1 TRBD1 TRBJ1-1
CASSYDRGGSNEQFF TGTGCCAGCAGCTATGACCGTGGCGGGAGCAATGAGCAGTTCTTC . 15 TRBV5-6 TRBD2 TRBJ2-1
CASSLRQEPYEQYF TGTGCCAGCTCACTCCGACAGGAACCCTACGAGCAGTACTTC many 14 TRBV18 . TRBJ2-7
CASSLGSVDRFPLHF TGTGCCAGCAGCTTAGGATCAGTCGATAGGTTTCCCCTCCACTTT many 15 TRBV11-2 . TRBJ1-6
CASSLGSPGGYTF TGTGCCAGCAGCTTAGGCAGCCCAGGTGGCTACACCTTC . 13 TRBV7-2 . TRBJ1-2
CSARDPRGLSYEQYF TGCAGTGCTAGAGATCCCCGGGGTTTGTCCTACGAGCAGTACTTC many 15 TRBV20-1 . TRBJ2-7
CASSQDFQGNYGYTF TGCGCCAGCAGCCAAGACTTTCAGGGGAACTATGGCTACACCTTC medium-sized 15 TRBV4-3 . TRBJ1-2
CASSLQRGNEQFF TGTGCCAGCAGCCTCCAGAGAGGGAATGAGCAGTTCTTC many 13 TRBV3-1 . TRBJ2-1
CASSVGDRVSYGYTF TGTGCCAGCAGCGTAGGCGACAGGGTATCCTATGGCTACACCTTC many 15 TRBV9 TRBD1 TRBJ1-2
CSASGPQGHEQYF TGCAGTGCTAGTGGCCCTCAGGGTCACGAGCAGTACTTC many 13 TRBV20-1 . TRBJ2-7
CSARIDRGSGYTF TGCAGTGCTAGGATTGACAGGGGAAGCGGCTACACCTTC many 13 TRBV20-1 TRBD1 TRBJ1-2
CASSLLTGGSYNEQFF TGTGCCAGCAGCCTCCTAACCGGGGGCTCCTACAATGAGCAGTTCTTC few 16 TRBV7-6 . TRBJ2-1
CSALLRGGTVTTDTQYF TGCAGTGCTTTGCTTCGCGGCGGGACGGTAACCACAGATACGCAGTATTTT many 17 TRBV20-1 . TRBJ2-3
CASSPRQGGIQYF TGTGCCAGCAGCCCCCGACAGGGGGGCATTCAGTACTTC . 13 TRBV6-6 TRBD1 TRBJ2-4
CASSATGSSYNSPLHF TGTGCCAGCAGCGCGACAGGGAGCTCCTATAATTCACCCCTCCACTTT many 16 TRBV7-2 TRBD1 TRBJ1-6
CASSLGGGASYEQYF TGTGCCAGCAGTCTCGGAGGGGGGGCCTCCTACGAGCAGTACTTC medium-sized 15 TRBV28 . TRBJ2-7
CASSLQGANYGYTF TGCGCCAGCAGCTTGCAGGGAGCTAACTATGGCTACACCTTC many 14 TRBV5-1 . TRBJ1-2
CSAQIGTGGSEAFF TGCAGTGCGCAGATCGGGACAGGGGGCTCTGAAGCTTTCTTT . 14 TRBV20-1 TRBD1 TRBJ1-1
CASSQRVGTNEQFF TGCGCCAGCAGCCAACGGGTGGGAACCAATGAGCAGTTCTTC many 14 TRBV4-3 . TRBJ2-1
CASSLTGDTQYF TGTGCCAGCAGCTTAACGGGGGATACGCAGTATTTT . 12 TRBV7-2 . TRBJ2-3
CASSLDLAVETQYF TGTGCCAGCAGCTTAGATTTAGCGGTCGAGACCCAGTACTTC many 14 TRBV7-2 . TRBJ2-5
CASSFGSFAGANVLTF TGTGCCAGCAGTTTTGGGTCCTTCGCTGGGGCCAACGTCCTGACTTTC . 16 TRBV12-3/TRBV12-4 . TRBJ2-6
CSARETGALNTEAFF TGCAGTGCTAGAGAGACAGGGGCCCTGAACACTGAAGCTTTCTTT many 15 TRBV20-1 TRBD1 TRBJ1-1
CASSLPDYSYEQYF TGTGCCAGCAGCCTACCGGACTACTCCTACGAGCAGTACTTC . 14 TRBV6-2/TRBV6-3 . TRBJ2-7
CASSLRQGYEKLFF TGTGCCAGCAGTTTAAGGCAGGGTTATGAAAAACTGTTTTTT . 14 TRBV27 . TRBJ1-4
CASSQENRGPPRTQYF TGCGCCAGCAGCCAAGAGAACAGGGGACCCCCTAGGACCCAGTACTTC many 16 TRBV4-3 TRBD1 TRBJ2-5
CASIGLAGDTGELFF TGTGCCAGCATCGGACTAGCGGGAGACACCGGGGAGCTGTTTTTT many 15 TRBV25-1 TRBD2 TRBJ2-2
CASSPDRYNSGELFF TGTGCCAGTAGTCCCGATAGGTATAACTCCGGGGAGCTGTTTTTT many 15 TRBV19 . TRBJ2-2
CSARAAGLGTETQYF TGCAGTGCTAGAGCCGCCGGACTGGGGACAGAGACCCAGTACTTC many 15 TRBV20-1 . TRBJ2-5
CASSQAGGDTQYF TGTGCCAGCAGCCAAGCCGGGGGCGATACGCAGTATTTT many 13 TRBV3-1 . TRBJ2-3